The T cell receptor beta chain under discussion was sequenced for a study of response to subunit inactivated influenza vaccine. Regarding the study as a whole: Authors suggested each seasonal influenza vaccination recruits few new T cells.

A remark on this clonotype: Its specificity is not known.

V lost 1 base, J lost 8 bases, and 16 bases lay in between. CDR3 length: 15 residues. Per germline, CDR1 SGHTA and CDR2 FQGNSA. Each CDR3 protein is one row after TCRdb ran MiXCR on the RT-PCR reads. This table has about 800,000 distinct CDR3 sequences, about 20% appearing once. Sequencing was performed on PBMCs from blood, taken about 5 days after vaccination. The sequence derives from a man over 45 who received an inactivated influenza vaccine. The chain uses TRBV7-2 and TRBJ2-3; possible D gene TRBD1, 5 bases. CDR3 DNA: TGTGCCAGCAGCTTAGAAGTGCCAGTTAGGGGTACGCAGTATTTT. Translation: CASSLEVPVRGTQYF.